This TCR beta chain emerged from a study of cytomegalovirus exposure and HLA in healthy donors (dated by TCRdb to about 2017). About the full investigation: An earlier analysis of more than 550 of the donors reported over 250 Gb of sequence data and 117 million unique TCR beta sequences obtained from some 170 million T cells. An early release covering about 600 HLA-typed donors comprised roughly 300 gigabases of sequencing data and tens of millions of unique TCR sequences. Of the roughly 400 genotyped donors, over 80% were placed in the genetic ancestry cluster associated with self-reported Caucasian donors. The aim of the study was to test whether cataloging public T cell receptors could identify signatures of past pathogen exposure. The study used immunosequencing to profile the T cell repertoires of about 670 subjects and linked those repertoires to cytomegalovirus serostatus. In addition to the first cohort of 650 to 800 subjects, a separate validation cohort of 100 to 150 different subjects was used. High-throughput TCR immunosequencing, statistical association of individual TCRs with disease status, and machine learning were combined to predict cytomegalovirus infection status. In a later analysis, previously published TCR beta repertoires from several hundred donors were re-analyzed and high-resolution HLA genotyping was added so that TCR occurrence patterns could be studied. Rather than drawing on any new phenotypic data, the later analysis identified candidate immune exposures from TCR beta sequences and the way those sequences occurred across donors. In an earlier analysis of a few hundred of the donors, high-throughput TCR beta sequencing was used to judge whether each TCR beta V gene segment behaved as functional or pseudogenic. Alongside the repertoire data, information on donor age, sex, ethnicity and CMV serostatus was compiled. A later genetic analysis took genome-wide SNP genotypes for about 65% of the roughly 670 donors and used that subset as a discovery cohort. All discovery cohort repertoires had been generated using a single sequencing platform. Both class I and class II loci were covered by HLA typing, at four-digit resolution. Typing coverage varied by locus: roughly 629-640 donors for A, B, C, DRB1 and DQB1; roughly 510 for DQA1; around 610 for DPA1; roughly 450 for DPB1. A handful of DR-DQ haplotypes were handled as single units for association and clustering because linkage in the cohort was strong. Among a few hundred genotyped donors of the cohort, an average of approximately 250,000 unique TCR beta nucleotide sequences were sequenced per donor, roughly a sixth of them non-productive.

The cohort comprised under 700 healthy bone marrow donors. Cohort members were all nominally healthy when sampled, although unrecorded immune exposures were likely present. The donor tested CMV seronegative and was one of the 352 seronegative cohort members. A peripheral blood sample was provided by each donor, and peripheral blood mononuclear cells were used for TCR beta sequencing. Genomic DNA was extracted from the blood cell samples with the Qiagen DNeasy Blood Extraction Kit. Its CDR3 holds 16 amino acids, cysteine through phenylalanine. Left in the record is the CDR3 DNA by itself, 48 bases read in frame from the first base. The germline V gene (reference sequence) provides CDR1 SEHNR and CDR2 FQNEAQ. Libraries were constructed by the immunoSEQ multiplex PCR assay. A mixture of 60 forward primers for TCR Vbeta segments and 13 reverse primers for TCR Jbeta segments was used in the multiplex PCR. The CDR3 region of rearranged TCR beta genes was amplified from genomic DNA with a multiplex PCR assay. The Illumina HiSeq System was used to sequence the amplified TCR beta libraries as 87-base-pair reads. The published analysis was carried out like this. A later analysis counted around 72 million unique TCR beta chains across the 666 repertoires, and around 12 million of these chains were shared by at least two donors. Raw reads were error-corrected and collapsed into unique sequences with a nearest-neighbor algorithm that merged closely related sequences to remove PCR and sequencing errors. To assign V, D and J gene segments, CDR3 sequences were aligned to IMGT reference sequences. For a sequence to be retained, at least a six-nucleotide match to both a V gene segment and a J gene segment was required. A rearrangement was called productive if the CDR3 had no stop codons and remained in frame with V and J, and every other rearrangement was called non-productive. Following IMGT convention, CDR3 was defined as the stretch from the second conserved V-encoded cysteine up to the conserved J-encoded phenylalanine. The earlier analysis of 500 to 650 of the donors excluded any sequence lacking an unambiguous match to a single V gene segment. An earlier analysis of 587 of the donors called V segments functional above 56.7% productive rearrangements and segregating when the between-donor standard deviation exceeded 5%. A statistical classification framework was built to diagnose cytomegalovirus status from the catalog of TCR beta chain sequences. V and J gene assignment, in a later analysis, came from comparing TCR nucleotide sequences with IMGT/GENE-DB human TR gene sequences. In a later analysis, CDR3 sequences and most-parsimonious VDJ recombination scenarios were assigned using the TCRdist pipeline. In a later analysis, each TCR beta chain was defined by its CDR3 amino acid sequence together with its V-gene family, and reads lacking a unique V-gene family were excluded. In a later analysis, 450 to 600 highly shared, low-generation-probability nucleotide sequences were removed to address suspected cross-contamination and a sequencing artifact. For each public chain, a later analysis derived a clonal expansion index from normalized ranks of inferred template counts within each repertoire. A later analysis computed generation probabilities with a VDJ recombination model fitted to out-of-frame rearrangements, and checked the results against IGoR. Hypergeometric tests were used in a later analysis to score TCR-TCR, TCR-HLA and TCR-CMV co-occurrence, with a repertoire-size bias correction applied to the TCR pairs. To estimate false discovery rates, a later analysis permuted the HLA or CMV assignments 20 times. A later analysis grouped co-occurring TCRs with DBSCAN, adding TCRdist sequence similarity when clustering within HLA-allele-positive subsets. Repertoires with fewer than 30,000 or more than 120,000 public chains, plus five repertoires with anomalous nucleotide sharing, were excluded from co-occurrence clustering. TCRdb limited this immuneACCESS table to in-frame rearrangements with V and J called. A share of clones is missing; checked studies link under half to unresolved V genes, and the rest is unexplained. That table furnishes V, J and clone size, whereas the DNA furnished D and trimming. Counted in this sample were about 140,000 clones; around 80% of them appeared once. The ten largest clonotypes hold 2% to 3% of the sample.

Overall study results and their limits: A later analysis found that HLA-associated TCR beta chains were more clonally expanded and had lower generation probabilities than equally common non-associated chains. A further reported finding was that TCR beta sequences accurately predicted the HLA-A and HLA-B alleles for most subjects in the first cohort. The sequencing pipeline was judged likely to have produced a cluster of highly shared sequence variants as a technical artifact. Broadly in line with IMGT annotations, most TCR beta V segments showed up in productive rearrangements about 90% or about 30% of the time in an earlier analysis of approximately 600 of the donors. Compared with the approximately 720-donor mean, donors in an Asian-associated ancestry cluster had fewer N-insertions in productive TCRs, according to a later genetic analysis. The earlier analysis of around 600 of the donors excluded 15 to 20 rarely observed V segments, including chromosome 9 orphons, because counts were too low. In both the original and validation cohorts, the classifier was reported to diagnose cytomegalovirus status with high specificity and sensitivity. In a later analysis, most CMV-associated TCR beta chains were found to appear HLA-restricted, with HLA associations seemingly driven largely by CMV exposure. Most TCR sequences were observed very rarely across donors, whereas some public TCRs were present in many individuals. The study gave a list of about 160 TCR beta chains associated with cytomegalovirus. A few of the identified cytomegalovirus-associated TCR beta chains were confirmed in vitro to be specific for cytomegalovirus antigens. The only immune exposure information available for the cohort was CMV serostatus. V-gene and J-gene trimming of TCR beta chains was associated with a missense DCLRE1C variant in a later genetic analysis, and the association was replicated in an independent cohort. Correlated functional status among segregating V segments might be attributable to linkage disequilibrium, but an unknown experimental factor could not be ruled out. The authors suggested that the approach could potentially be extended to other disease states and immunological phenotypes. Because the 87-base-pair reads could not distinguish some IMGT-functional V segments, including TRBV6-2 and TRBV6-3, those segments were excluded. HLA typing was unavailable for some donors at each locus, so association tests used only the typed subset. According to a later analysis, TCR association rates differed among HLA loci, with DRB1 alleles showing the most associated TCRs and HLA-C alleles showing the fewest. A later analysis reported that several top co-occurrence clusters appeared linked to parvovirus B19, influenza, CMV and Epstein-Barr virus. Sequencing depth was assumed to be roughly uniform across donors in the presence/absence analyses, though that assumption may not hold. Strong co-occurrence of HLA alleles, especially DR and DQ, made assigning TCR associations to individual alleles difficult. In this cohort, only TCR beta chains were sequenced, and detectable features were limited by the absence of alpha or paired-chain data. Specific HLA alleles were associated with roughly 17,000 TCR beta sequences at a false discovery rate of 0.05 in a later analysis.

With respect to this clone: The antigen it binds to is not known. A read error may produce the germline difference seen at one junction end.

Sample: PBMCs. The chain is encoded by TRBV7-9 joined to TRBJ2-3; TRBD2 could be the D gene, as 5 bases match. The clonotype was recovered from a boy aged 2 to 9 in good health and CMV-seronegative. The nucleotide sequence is TGTTCCAGCAGCTTAGTCTCTAGCTCTAGCACAGATACGCAGTATTTT. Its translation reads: CSSSLVSSSSTDTQYF.